This TCR beta chain stems from a study of OX40 agonist ivuxolimab in advanced cancers. Findings and caveats of the study: Within 6 weeks, CD4+ and CD8+ blood T cells expanded clonally at 0.1 to 3.0 mg/kg. Some patients who did not respond also had low normalized T-cell clonal expansion.

Measured with immunoSEQ multiplex PCR; TCRdb has only the in-frame clones, and not every one. The sample consists of over 90,000 clones, 70% to 90% of them appearing once. For this clone: Its antigen is not known.

This CDR3 contains 16 residues. V dropped 1 base and J dropped 2 bases, with 13 bases sitting between them. The germline gives CDR1 SGHKS, CDR2 YYEKEE (reference sequence). V and J are TRBV5-5 and TRBJ1-5; unclear D gene. The sequenced sample was CD4+ or CD8+ T cells sorted from blood, obtained in a trial of the OX40 agonist ivuxolimab. This clonotype originated in an adult with an advanced solid tumor such as melanoma, head and neck, liver or kidney cancer. DNA of the CDR3: TGTGCCAGCAGCTTGAGCTCGGGAAGCGGCAATCAGCCCCAGCATTTT. Residues: CASSLSSGSGNQPQHF.